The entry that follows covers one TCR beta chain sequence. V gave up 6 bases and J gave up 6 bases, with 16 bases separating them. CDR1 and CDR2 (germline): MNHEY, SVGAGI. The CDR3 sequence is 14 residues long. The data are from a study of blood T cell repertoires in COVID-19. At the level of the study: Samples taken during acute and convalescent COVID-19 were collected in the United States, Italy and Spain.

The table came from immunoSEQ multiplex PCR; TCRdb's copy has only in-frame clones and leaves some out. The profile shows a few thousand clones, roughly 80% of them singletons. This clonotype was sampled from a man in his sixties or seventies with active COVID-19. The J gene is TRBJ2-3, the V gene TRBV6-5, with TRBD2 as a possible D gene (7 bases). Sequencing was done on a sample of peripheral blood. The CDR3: CASSLGEGVDTQYF. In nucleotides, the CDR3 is TGTGCCAGCAGCCTAGGGGAGGGGGTGGATACGCAGTATTTT.